The next 27 T cell receptor beta chains were all read from a single sample in a study of shared clonotypes between healthy human individuals (TCRdb year 2020). Library method: the immunoSEQ multiplex PCR assay. TCRdb holds this immuneACCESS table with in-frame rearrangements only. Some clones are missing; in checked studies, unresolved V genes explain under half, and the rest has no known cause. The sample includes around 2.3 million clones, with approximately 94% observed a single time. The ten largest make up roughly 0.13% of the sample. Sequenced sample: naive CD4+ T cells sorted from blood. Taken with the paper, the label for cell subset or site translates to: CD45RA+ positively selected. These receptors all stem from a man younger than 35 in good health.

The chain's CDR3 is CSVGRPEQFF. DNA for the CDR3: TGCAGCGTTGGTCGACCGGAGCAGTTCTTC. The chain employs TRBV29-1 and TRBJ2-1; D uncertain. Germline V gene data show CDR1 as SQVTM and CDR2 as ANQGSEA. V lost 4 bases and J 10 bases, leaving 8 bases between the germline ends. This CDR3 is 10 amino acids long.

The CDR3 loop is CASSAQGRADTQYF. In nucleotides, the CDR3 is TGTGCCAGCAGCGCCCAGGGGCGTGCAGATACGCAGTATTTT. This rearrangement joins TRBV9 to TRBJ2-3; possibly TRBD1 for D (6 bases). The germline V and J ends were trimmed by 3 bases and 4 bases, with 12 bases remaining between them. This CDR3 contains 14 residues. CDR1 SGDLS and CDR2 YYNGEE come from the germline V gene.

This clone was seen only once. The chain links TRBV30 to TRBJ1-1, with D perhaps matching TRBD1 (5 bases). V lost 4 bases, J lost 0 bases, and 15 bases lay in between. Germline CDR1 and CDR2: GTSNPN and SVGIG (reference sequence). CDR3 length: 15 residues. The CDR3 sequence: CAWTRIRGLNTEAFF. CDR3 nucleotide sequence: TGTGCCTGGACGAGAATAAGGGGATTGAACACTGAAGCTTTCTTT. Filled out from reference TRBV30 and TRBJ1-1, the complete variable domain reads SQTIHQWPATLVQPVGSPLSLECTVEGTSNPNLYWYRQAAGRGLQLLFYSVGIGQISSEVPQNLSASRPQDRQFILSSKKLLLSDSGFYLCAWTRIRGLNTEAFFGQGTRLTVV.

CDR3 amino acids: CASSLLRGEQFF. The CDR3 coding sequence is TGTGCCAGCAGCCTTTTGAGGGGTGAGCAGTTCTTC. The chain has TRBV6-5 and TRBJ2-1; D assignment may be TRBD1 or TRBD2 (5 bases each). The CDR3 is 12 amino acids. With 6 bases removed from V and 9 bases from J, the gap between germline ends came to 12 bases. The germline CDR1 and CDR2 sequences are MNHEY and SVGAGI.

This chain joins TRBV11-3 and TRBJ2-5, with D unresolved. In germline, CDR1 is SGHNT, CDR2 YENEEA. This CDR3 region has 14 residues. V was shortened by 3 bases and J by 5 bases, with 13 bases between the two germline ends. The CDR3: CASSFGRNDETQYF. CDR3 DNA: TGTGCCAGCAGCTTCGGGCGGAACGACGAGACCCAGTACTTC.

This clone was recorded only once. CDR3 sequence reads: CASSYNRVTRRTDTQYF. In DNA form, the CDR3 reads TGTGCCAGCAGCTATAACAGGGTGACTAGGCGAACAGATACGCAGTATTTT. The V call is TRBV5-8, the J call TRBJ2-3; either TRBD1 or TRBD2 may supply D (6 bases each). Between the trimmed V and J ends, which lost 3 bases and 3 bases, there was a span of 20 bases. Germline values: CDR1 SGHTS, CDR2 YDEGEE. The CDR3 spans 17 residues.

A few counts support this clone. This chain joins TRBV4-1 and TRBJ1-2; D perhaps matches TRBD1 (5 bases). V lost 2 bases and J 5 bases, leaving 12 bases between the germline ends. CDR3 size: 14 residues. CDR1 and CDR2 (germline): MGHRA, YSYEKL. The chain's CDR3 is CASSQPQRGYGYTF. CDR3 in DNA: TGCGCCAGCAGCCAACCCCAGAGGGGATATGGCTACACCTTC.

The chain uses TRBV25-1 and TRBJ2-5; 8 bases map to TRBD2. Per germline, CDR1 MGHDK and CDR2 SYGVNS. Losses at the gene ends were 0 bases for V and 5 bases for J; bases not matched to a gene: 8. The CDR3 covers 16 residues. CDR3 region: CASSEYKAGGAETQYF. CDR3 in DNA: TGTGCCAGCAGTGAATATAAGGCCGGGGGGGCCGAGACCCAGTACTTC.

The genes are TRBV2 and TRBJ1-5; tentative D call: TRBD1 (5 bases). V dropped 4 bases and J dropped 5 bases, with 36 bases sitting between them. Germline V CDR1 and CDR2: SNHLY, FYNNEI. CDR3 length: 22 residues. The CDR3 sequence is CASSVNPLTLNDRTRGYQPQHF. CDR3 coding DNA: TGTGCCAGCAGTGTGAATCCCCTGACCCTCAATGACAGAACTAGGGGATATCAGCCCCAGCATTTT. Variable domain in full (rest from reference TRBV2 and TRBJ1-5): EPEVTQTPSHQVTQMGQEVILRCVPISNHLYFYWYRQILGQKVEFLVSFYNNEISEKSEIFDDQFSVERPDGSNFTLKIRSTKLEDSAMYFCASSVNPLTLNDRTRGYQPQHFGDGTRLSIL.

For this clone: This specimen includes other DNA sequences encoding the same CDR3. The chain links TRBV20-1 to TRBJ2-7; no reliable D call. Germline V gene sequence: CDR1 DFQATT, CDR2 SNEGSKA (reference sequence). V lost 6 bases and J lost 4, with 4 bases in between. The CDR3 contains 9 residues. The CDR3 DNA follows: TGCAGTGCAGGGTACGAGCAGTACTTC. The encoded protein is CSAGYEQYF.

This chain links TRBV25-1 with TRBJ2-5, with 10 positions matching TRBD2. V lost 3 bases to trimming and J lost 3 bases; unmatched junction nucleotides: 13. The germline CDR1 and CDR2 sequences are MGHDK and SYGVNS. The CDR3 totals 18 residues. This CDR3 is CASSDTIAGGRKEETQYF. In DNA, the CDR3 is TGTGCCAGCAGTGATACAATAGCGGGGGGCCGCAAGGAAGAGACCCAGTACTTC.

The rearrangement uses TRBV11-2 and TRBJ1-2; the D is unclear. This CDR3 has 14 amino acids. Germline values: CDR1 SGHAT, CDR2 FQNNGV. V dropped 4 bases and J dropped 8 bases, with 17 bases sitting between them. CDR3 protein: CASSSPADSWGYTF. Written as DNA, the CDR3 is TGTGCCAGCAGCTCCCCCGCCGACTCCTGGGGCTACACCTTC.

The table lists this clone with a count of one. The chain carries TRBV30 and TRBJ2-7; a weak D match, TRBD2 (6 bases). With 4 bases removed from V and 0 bases from J, the gap between germline ends came to 13 bases. CDR1 and CDR2 (germline): GTSNPN, SVGIG (reference sequence). The CDR3 covers 14 residues. The CDR3 nucleotides are TGTGCCTGGAAGACTAGTCGGACCTCCTACGAGCAGTACTTC. This translates into CAWKTSRTSYEQYF.

The chain combines TRBV5-4 with TRBJ2-7, with D maybe TRBD1 (6 bases). Per the germline V gene, CDR1 is SGHNT and CDR2 is YYREEE (reference sequence). V dropped 3 bases and J dropped 1 base, with 17 bases sitting between them. The CDR3 loop spans 16 amino acids. The CDR3 bases are TGTGCCAGCAGCTCCGCTCCGGACAGATTATCCTACGAGCAGTACTTC. Translation: CASSSAPDRLSYEQYF.

About this clone itself: Distinct nucleotide sequences in the sample also encode this CDR3. This chain connects TRBV6-5 to TRBJ2-3; D remains ambiguous. Trimming cost V 0 bases and J 0 bases, with 7 bases left between them. CDR3 length: 15 amino acids. In germline, CDR1 is MNHEY, CDR2 SVGAGI. The CDR3 here is CASSYSAPSTDTQYF. The DNA of the CDR3 is TGTGCCAGCAGTTACTCAGCGCCTAGCACAGATACGCAGTATTTT.

This clone was recorded only once. The J gene is TRBJ1-1, the V gene TRBV19, with TRBD1 as a possible D gene (5 bases). Germline V gene lookup returns CDR1 LNHDA and CDR2 SQIVND (reference sequence). This CDR3 comprises 15 residues. V lost 2 bases to trimming and J lost 3 bases, with 13 bases between them. The CDR3 DNA is TGTGCCAGTAGTATAACCGGACATTCCGACACTGAAGCTTTCTTT. Translated: CASSITGHSDTEAFF. The full variable domain, rest sourced from reference TRBV19 and TRBJ1-1, is DGGITQSPKYLFRKEGQNVTLSCEQNLNHDAMYWYRQDPGQGLRLIYYSQIVNDFQKGDIAEGYSVSREKKESFPLTVTSAQKNPTAFYLCASSITGHSDTEAFFGQGTRLTVV.

The chain couples TRBV28 to TRBJ2-1; 8 bases line up with TRBD2. The CDR3 is 15 amino acids. Trimming removed 6 bases from V and 2 bases from J; junction bases left unmatched: 6. Germline assignment: CDR1 MDHEN and CDR2 SYDVKM. CDR3 DNA: TGTGCCAGCAGAGTCGGCGGGGGGCCCTACAATGAGCAGTTCTTC. It is translated as CASRVGGGPYNEQFF.

This rearrangement joins TRBV7-9 to TRBJ2-1; TRBD2 matches at 10 bases. The CDR3 covers 17 residues. J lost 8 bases, V lost 7 bases, and 17 bases had no gene match. Per germline, CDR1 SEHNR and CDR2 FQNEAQ (reference sequence). CDR3 amino acids: CASTRLAGYPKRDEQFF. In nucleotides, the CDR3 is TGTGCCAGCACCCGACTAGCGGGTTACCCAAAAAGGGATGAGCAGTTCTTC.

The chain is built from TRBV28 and TRBJ1-6; no clear D gene. The CDR3 loop spans 16 amino acids. The germline gives CDR1 MDHEN, CDR2 SYDVKM. V was trimmed by 7 bases and J by 7 bases, leaving 20 bases between them. The CDR3 DNA sequence: TGTGCCAGCAATCCCCGCGGACCGTCGCCCAATTCACCCCTCCACTTT. It is translated as CASNPRGPSPNSPLHF. The whole variable domain, filled in from reference TRBV28 and TRBJ1-6, reads DVKVTQSSRYLVKRTGEKVFLECVQDMDHENMFWYRQDPGLGLRLIYFSYDVKMKEKGDIPEGYSVSREKKERFSLILESASTNQTSMYLCASNPRGPSPNSPLHFGNGTRLTVT.

The rearrangement links TRBV5-6 to TRBJ2-5; D may be TRBD2 (5 bases). CDR3 length: 16 amino acids. V was cut by 4 bases and J by 5 bases, with 21 bases left in between. CDR1 and CDR2 (germline): SGHDT, YYEEEE. CDR3 protein: CASSAPRRSGVETQYF. CDR3 sequence (DNA): TGTGCCAGCAGCGCCCCAAGAAGGTCCGGGGTTGAGACCCAGTACTTC.

This rearrangement joins TRBV27 to TRBJ2-7; TRBD2 agrees at 8 bases. This CDR3 comprises 15 residues. V shed 4 bases and J 4 bases; nucleotides not matched to a gene: 9. Per the germline V gene, CDR1 is MNHEY and CDR2 is SMNVEV (reference sequence). The CDR3 DNA is TGTGCCAGCAGTTACAAAAGCGGGAGTGGATACGAGCAGTACTTC. It encodes CASSYKSGSGYEQYF.

This chain links TRBV7-3 with TRBJ2-3, with 11 bases identical to TRBD2. This CDR3 has 15 residues. Germline V gene data show CDR1 as SGHTA and CDR2 as FQGTGA. V lost 3 bases, J lost 4 bases, and 3 bases stayed unmatched. The CDR3 sequence is CASSFSGGASDTQYF. The CDR3 DNA reads as TGTGCCAGCAGCTTTAGCGGGGGGGCCTCAGATACGCAGTATTTT. Full variable domain (missing parts from reference TRBV7-3 and TRBJ2-3): GAGVSQTPSNKVTEKGKYVELRCDPISGHTALYWYRQSLGQGPEFLIYFQGTGAADDSGLPNDRFFAVRPEGSVSTLKIQRTERGDSAVYLCASSFSGGASDTQYFGPGTRLTVL.

This clone occurred once. The chain is built from TRBV7-2 and TRBJ2-7; 7 positions match TRBD1. The CDR3 is 12 amino acids. With 5 bases clipped from V and 4 bases from J, the junction kept 2 bases outside the gene matches. The germline CDR1 and CDR2 sequences are SGHTA and FQGNSA. This CDR3 reads CASSDRAYEQYF. DNA for the CDR3: TGTGCCAGCAGCGACAGGGCTTACGAGCAGTACTTC.

The DNA of the CDR3 is TGCGCCAGCAGCCAACTAACAAACATCCCAATCTACGAGCAGTACTTC. This encodes CASSQLTNIPIYEQYF. The gene calls are TRBV4-1 and TRBJ2-7; D is uncertain. The germline CDR1 and CDR2 sequences are MGHRA and YSYEKL. V was cut by 2 bases and J by 3 bases, with 17 bases left in between. CDR3 length equals 16 residues.

The genes are TRBV15 and TRBJ2-3; no clear D. CDR1 LNHNV and CDR2 YYDKDF come from the germline V gene (reference sequence). The CDR3 runs to 15 residues. Trimming shortened V by 1 base and J by 0 bases, and 8 bases separated the two germline ends. The CDR3 region has the DNA TGTGCCACCAGCAGAGCTATGGATAGCACAGATACGCAGTATTTT. Protein product: CATSRAMDSTDTQYF. The whole variable domain, filled in from reference TRBV15 and TRBJ2-3, reads DAMVIQNPRYQVTQFGKPVTLSCSQTLNHNVMYWYQQKSSQAPKLLFHYYDKDFNNEADTPDNFQSRRPNTSFCFLDIRSPGLGDTAMYLCATSRAMDSTDTQYFGPGTRLTVL.

The rearrangement links TRBV5-1 to TRBJ2-7; D unclear. Germline V gene sequence: CDR1 SGHRS, CDR2 YFSETQ. CDR3 length: 14 residues. V was shortened by 1 base and J by 3 bases, with 11 bases between the two germline ends. The CDR3 DNA reads TGCGCCAGCAGCTTGCGTACGAGTATCTACGAGCAGTACTTC. This translates into CASSLRTSIYEQYF. Variable domain in full (rest from reference TRBV5-1 and TRBJ2-7): KAGVTQTPRYLIKTRGQQVTLSCSPISGHRSVSWYQQTPGQGLQFLFEYFSETQRNKGNFPGRFSGRQFSNSRSEMNVSTLELGDSALYLCASSLRTSIYEQYFGPGTRLTVT.

The table lists this clone with a count of one. The CDR3 is CASTTSGGGPSYNEQFF. The CDR3 DNA sequence: TGTGCCAGCACTACCTCCGGAGGGGGCCCCAGCTACAATGAGCAGTTCTTC. V and J are TRBV28 and TRBJ2-1; D possibly corresponds to TRBD1 (7 bases). Trimming cost V 7 bases and J 3 bases, with 22 bases left between them. The germline CDR1 and CDR2 sequences are MDHEN and SYDVKM. The CDR3 contains 17 residues.